The rows below give T cell receptor beta chains drawn from one sample of a study of a mutant IDH1 vaccine in newly diagnosed glioma. What these receptors recognize is not known. Produced via immunoSEQ multiplex PCR; TCRdb's table is partial and in-frame only. Of tens of thousands of clones in the sample, around 80% were seen once. The material was PBMCs, obtained from a glioma patient whose treatment included an IDH1 peptide vaccine. The receptors were sampled from a woman aged 40-49 years with glioma. Some clones in this sample may be carry-over from other donors' samples. Both conserved end residues are part of each CDR3. The order of the fields is V gene, D gene, clone size, J gene, CDR3 DNA, CDR3 protein. A D gene is named only where the DNA matches it firmly. A row's size may be missing; if present it is once, few, many or a size class.

v_gene: TRBV2
d_gene: NA
abundance: NA
j_gene: TRBJ1-1
CDR3nt: TGTGCCAGCAGTGGGGGAGCAGGCATGAACACTGAAGCTTTCTTT
CDR3aa: CASSGGAGMNTEAFF

v_gene: TRBV27
d_gene: TRBD2
abundance: NA
j_gene: TRBJ2-7
CDR3nt: TGTGCCAGCAGTTTCGCCTCGGGAGCGGGGTCCTACGAGCAGTACTTC
CDR3aa: CASSFASGAGSYEQYF

v_gene: TRBV9
d_gene: NA
abundance: few
j_gene: TRBJ2-2
CDR3nt: TGTGCCAGCAGCGCCCGGGGGTCCGGGGGCGGGGAGCTGTTTTTT
CDR3aa: CASSARGSGGGELFF

v_gene: TRBV7-2
d_gene: NA
abundance: once
j_gene: TRBJ1-2
CDR3nt: TGTGCCAGCAGCTTAGAGCTACGCGGCTACACCTTC
CDR3aa: CASSLELRGYTF

v_gene: TRBV5-6
d_gene: NA
abundance: NA
j_gene: TRBJ1-5
CDR3nt: TGTGCCAGCAGCTTGGCCGGCGGGGATCAGCCCCAGCATTTT
CDR3aa: CASSLAGGDQPQHF

v_gene: TRBV9
d_gene: NA
abundance: NA
j_gene: TRBJ2-7
CDR3nt: TGTGCCAGCAGCCCCACGGAACGGCCTTCAAGCTCCTACGAGCAGTACTTC
CDR3aa: CASSPTERPSSSYEQYF

v_gene: TRBV14
d_gene: NA
abundance: NA
j_gene: TRBJ2-5
CDR3nt: TGTGCCAGCAGCCAAATTGAAGAGACCCAGTACTTC
CDR3aa: CASSQIEETQYF

v_gene: TRBV5-8
d_gene: TRBD2
abundance: NA
j_gene: TRBJ2-3
CDR3nt: TGTGCCAGCAGCTTGGGCCTAGGAGCGGGGGGTACAGATACGCAGTATTTT
CDR3aa: CASSLGLGAGGTDTQYF

v_gene: TRBV18
d_gene: NA
abundance: few
j_gene: TRBJ2-2
CDR3nt: TGTGCCAGCTCACCCCTAGGGCAGGGTGAAACCGGGGAGCTGTTTTTT
CDR3aa: CASSPLGQGETGELFF

v_gene: TRBV7-9
d_gene: NA
abundance: NA
j_gene: TRBJ2-7
CDR3nt: TGTGCCAGCAGCCTTCGGAGGGGATCCTCCTACGAGCAGTACTTC
CDR3aa: CASSLRRGSSYEQYF

v_gene: TRBV5-1
d_gene: NA
abundance: NA
j_gene: TRBJ2-1
CDR3nt: TGCGCCAGCAGCACGGACACTCACAATGAGCAGTTCTTC
CDR3aa: CASSTDTHNEQFF

v_gene: TRBV7-2
d_gene: NA
abundance: few
j_gene: TRBJ1-2
CDR3nt: TGTGCCAGCACTACTACTCTCCAATACTATGGCTACACCTTC
CDR3aa: CASTTTLQYYGYTF

v_gene: TRBV10-1
d_gene: NA
abundance: NA
j_gene: TRBJ2-3
CDR3nt: TGCGCCAGCACCGCGGCTCATAGCACAGATACGCAGTATTTT
CDR3aa: CASTAAHSTDTQYF

v_gene: TRBV19
d_gene: NA
abundance: NA
j_gene: TRBJ1-5
CDR3nt: TGTGCCAGTACCCCCTCCAGCGGGATCCAGCCCCAGCATTTT
CDR3aa: CASTPSSGIQPQHF

v_gene: TRBV10-3
d_gene: NA
abundance: NA
j_gene: TRBJ1-1
CDR3nt: TGTGCCATCAATACAGGGAACACTGAAGCTTTCTTT
CDR3aa: CAINTGNTEAFF

v_gene: TRBV6-5
d_gene: NA
abundance: NA
j_gene: TRBJ1-6
CDR3nt: TGTGCCAGCAGCCCCCATAATTCACCCCTCCACTTT
CDR3aa: CASSPHNSPLHF

v_gene: TRBV19
d_gene: TRBD1
abundance: NA
j_gene: TRBJ2-3
CDR3nt: TGTGCCAGTAGTATCTCGGGACAGAGGCCCCTAGATACGCAGTATTTT
CDR3aa: CASSISGQRPLDTQYF

v_gene: TRBV29-1
d_gene: TRBD2
abundance: NA
j_gene: TRBJ2-7
CDR3nt: TGCAGCGCCGTTACTAGCGGGGGGGAGAAGCAGTACTTC
CDR3aa: CSAVTSGGEKQYF

v_gene: TRBV6-5
d_gene: TRBD1
abundance: few
j_gene: TRBJ1-2
CDR3nt: TGTGCCAGCGGCCAGGGGGATTTTCCCCGCTACACCTTC
CDR3aa: CASGQGDFPRYTF

v_gene: TRBV2
d_gene: TRBD2
abundance: NA
j_gene: TRBJ2-3
CDR3nt: TGTGCCAGTCTTCAGCGGGGGTACACAGATACGCAGTATTTT
CDR3aa: CASLQRGYTDTQYF

v_gene: TRBV30
d_gene: NA
abundance: NA
j_gene: TRBJ2-3
CDR3nt: TGTGCCTGGAGGAGGGCTTCAGATACGCAGTATTTT
CDR3aa: CAWRRASDTQYF

v_gene: TRBV5-1
d_gene: TRBD2
abundance: NA
j_gene: TRBJ2-3
CDR3nt: TGCGCCAGCAGTCCTCTGGTGGCGGGGGGGCAAGATACGCAGTATTTT
CDR3aa: CASSPLVAGGQDTQYF

v_gene: TRBV7-9
d_gene: NA
abundance: once
j_gene: TRBJ1-3
CDR3nt: TGTGCCAGCAGACGAGATCGGAACACCATATATTTT
CDR3aa: CASRRDRNTIYF

v_gene: TRBV29-1
d_gene: NA
abundance: few
j_gene: TRBJ2-5
CDR3nt: TGCAGCGGGATCACAGGGACGGGAGAGACCCAGTACTTC
CDR3aa: CSGITGTGETQYF

v_gene: TRBV7-9
d_gene: NA
abundance: NA
j_gene: TRBJ1-4
CDR3nt: TGTGCCAGCAGCTTCAGACAGGCCGGGGAAAAACTGTTTTTT
CDR3aa: CASSFRQAGEKLFF

v_gene: TRBV7-2
d_gene: NA
abundance: NA
j_gene: TRBJ1-5
CDR3nt: TGTGCCAGCAGCTTAGCAGGGGGCAATCAGCCCCAGCATTTT
CDR3aa: CASSLAGGNQPQHF

v_gene: TRBV19
d_gene: NA
abundance: NA
j_gene: TRBJ1-5
CDR3nt: TGTGCCAGTAGTATATGGACGGAACAGCCCCAGCATTTT
CDR3aa: CASSIWTEQPQHF

v_gene: TRBV7-2
d_gene: TRBD1
abundance: NA
j_gene: TRBJ2-7
CDR3nt: TGTGCCAGCAGCCTAAGGGGACAGCCGAGCTCCTACGAGCAGTACTTC
CDR3aa: CASSLRGQPSSYEQYF

v_gene: TRBV6-1
d_gene: NA
abundance: once
j_gene: TRBJ1-5
CDR3nt: TGTGCCAGCAGTGGGGCAGGAGGAAGGAATCAGCCCCAGCATTTT
CDR3aa: CASSGAGGRNQPQHF

v_gene: TRBV6-6
d_gene: NA
abundance: few
j_gene: TRBJ1-5
CDR3nt: TGTGCCAGCAGTTCACCGGGACCGCCCCCGCATTTT
CDR3aa: CASSSPGPPPHF

v_gene: TRBV5-4
d_gene: NA
abundance: few
j_gene: TRBJ1-1
CDR3nt: TGTGCCAGCAGCTCGTCCGGGGGAATGAGAGCTTTCTTT
CDR3aa: CASSSSGGMRAFF

v_gene: TRBV27
d_gene: NA
abundance: NA
j_gene: TRBJ2-7
CDR3nt: TGTGCCAGCAGCGAAAGGGGCTACTCCTACGAGCAGTACTTC
CDR3aa: CASSERGYSYEQYF

v_gene: TRBV7-9
d_gene: TRBD1
abundance: NA
j_gene: TRBJ1-1
CDR3nt: TGTGCCAGCAGCTCGTTACAGGGGGCGAGGAACACTGAAGCTTTCTTT
CDR3aa: CASSSLQGARNTEAFF

v_gene: TRBV2
d_gene: NA
abundance: NA
j_gene: TRBJ1-2
CDR3nt: TGTGCCGTTCCGAGGGCAGGGAGTACGTCCTATGGCTACACCTTC
CDR3aa: CAVPRAGSTSYGYTF

v_gene: TRBV7-2
d_gene: TRBD1
abundance: NA
j_gene: TRBJ1-4
CDR3nt: TGTGCCAGCAGTCGGACAGGGGGCTATGAAAAACTGTTTTTT
CDR3aa: CASSRTGGYEKLFF

v_gene: TRBV5-5
d_gene: NA
abundance: NA
j_gene: TRBJ2-1
CDR3nt: TGTGCCAGCAGCTTGGATTGGGGGGCCCATGAGCAGTTCTTC
CDR3aa: CASSLDWGAHEQFF

v_gene: TRBV14
d_gene: NA
abundance: NA
j_gene: TRBJ2-5
CDR3nt: TGTGCCAGCAGCCAAGTGAGAGGGGAAGGAGAGACCCAGTACTTC
CDR3aa: CASSQVRGEGETQYF

v_gene: TRBV5-6
d_gene: TRBD1
abundance: once
j_gene: TRBJ1-4
CDR3nt: TGTGCCAGCAGCTTAAGTTGGACAGGGATTGAAAAACTGTTTTTT
CDR3aa: CASSLSWTGIEKLFF

v_gene: TRBV19
d_gene: NA
abundance: NA
j_gene: TRBJ1-1
CDR3nt: TGTGCCAGTAGTACCACAGGTCACACTGAAGCTTTCTTT
CDR3aa: CASSTTGHTEAFF